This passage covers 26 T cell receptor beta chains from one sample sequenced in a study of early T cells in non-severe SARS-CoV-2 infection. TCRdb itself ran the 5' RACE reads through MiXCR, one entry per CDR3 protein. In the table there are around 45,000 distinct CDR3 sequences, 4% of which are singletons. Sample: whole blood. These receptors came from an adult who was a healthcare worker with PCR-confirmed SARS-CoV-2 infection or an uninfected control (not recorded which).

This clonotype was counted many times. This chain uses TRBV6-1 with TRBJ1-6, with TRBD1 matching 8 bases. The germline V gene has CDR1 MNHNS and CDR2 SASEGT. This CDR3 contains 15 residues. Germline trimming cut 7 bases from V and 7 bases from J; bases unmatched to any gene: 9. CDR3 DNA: TGTGCCAGCACCCGGACAGGGCCCCTGAATTCACCCCTCCACTTT. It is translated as CASTRTGPLNSPLHF.

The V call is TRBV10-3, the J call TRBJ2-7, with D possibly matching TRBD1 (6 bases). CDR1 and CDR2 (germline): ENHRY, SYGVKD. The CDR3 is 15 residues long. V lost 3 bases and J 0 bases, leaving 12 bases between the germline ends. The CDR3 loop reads CAISEWGHSSYEQYF. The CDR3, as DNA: TGTGCCATCAGTGAATGGGGACATAGCTCCTACGAGCAGTACTTC.

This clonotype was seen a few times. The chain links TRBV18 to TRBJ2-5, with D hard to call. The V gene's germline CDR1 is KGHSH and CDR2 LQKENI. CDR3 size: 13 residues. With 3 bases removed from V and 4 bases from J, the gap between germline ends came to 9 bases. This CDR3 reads CASSPSQPETQYF. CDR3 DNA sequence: TGTGCCAGCTCACCGAGCCAGCCAGAGACCCAGTACTTC. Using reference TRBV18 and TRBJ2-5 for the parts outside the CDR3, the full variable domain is NAGVMQNPRHLVRRRGQEARLRCSPMKGHSHVYWYRQLPEEGLKFMVYLQKENIIDESGMPKERFSAEFPKEGPSILRIQQVVRGDSAAYFCASSPSQPETQYFGPGTRLLVL.

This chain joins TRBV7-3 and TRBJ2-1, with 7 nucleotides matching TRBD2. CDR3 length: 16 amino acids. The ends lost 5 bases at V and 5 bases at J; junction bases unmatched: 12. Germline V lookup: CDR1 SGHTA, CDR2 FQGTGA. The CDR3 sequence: CASSPDGTIANNEQFF. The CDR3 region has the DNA TGTGCCAGCAGCCCAGACGGGACTATCGCTAACAATGAGCAGTTCTTC. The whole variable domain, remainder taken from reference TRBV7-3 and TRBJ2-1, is GAGVSQTPSNKVTEKGKYVELRCDPISGHTALYWYRQSLGQGPEFLIYFQGTGAADDSGLPNDRFFAVRPEGSVSTLKIQRTERGDSAVYLCASSPDGTIANNEQFFGPGTRLTVL.

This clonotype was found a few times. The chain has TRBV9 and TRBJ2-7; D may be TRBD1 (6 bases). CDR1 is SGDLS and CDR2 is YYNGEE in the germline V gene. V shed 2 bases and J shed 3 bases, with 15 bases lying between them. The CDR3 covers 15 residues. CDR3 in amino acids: CASSVVQGPIYEQYF. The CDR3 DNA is TGTGCCAGCAGCGTGGTGCAGGGGCCCATCTACGAGCAGTACTTC.

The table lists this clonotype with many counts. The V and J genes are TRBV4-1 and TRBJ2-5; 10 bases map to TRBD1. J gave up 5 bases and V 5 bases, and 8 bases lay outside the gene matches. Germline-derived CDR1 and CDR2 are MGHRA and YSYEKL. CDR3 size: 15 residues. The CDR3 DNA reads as TGCGCCAGCAGCTCCGACAGGGGGCTAGGGGAGACCCAGTACTTC. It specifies CASSSDRGLGETQYF.

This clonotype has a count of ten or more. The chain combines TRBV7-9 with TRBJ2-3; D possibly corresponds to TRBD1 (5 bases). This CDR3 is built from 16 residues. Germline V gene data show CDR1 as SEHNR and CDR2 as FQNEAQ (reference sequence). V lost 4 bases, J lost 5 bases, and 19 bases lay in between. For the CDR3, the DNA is TGTGCCAGCAGCTCCCCCTTTGGCAGGGTAGAAGATACGCAGTATTTT. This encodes CASSSPFGRVEDTQYF.

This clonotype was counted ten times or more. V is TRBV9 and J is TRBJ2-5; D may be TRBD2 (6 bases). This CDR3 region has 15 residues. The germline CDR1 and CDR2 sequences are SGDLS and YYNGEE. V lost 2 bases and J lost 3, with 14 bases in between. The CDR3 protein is CASSVGGNPKETQYF. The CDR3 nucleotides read TGTGCCAGCAGCGTGGGAGGAAATCCCAAAGAGACCCAGTACTTC.

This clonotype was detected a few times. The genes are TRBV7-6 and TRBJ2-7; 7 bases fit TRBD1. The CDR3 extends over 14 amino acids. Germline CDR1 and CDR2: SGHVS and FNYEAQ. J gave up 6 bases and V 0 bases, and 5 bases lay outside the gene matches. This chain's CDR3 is CASSLAQGDAEQYF. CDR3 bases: TGTGCCAGCAGCTTAGCGCAGGGGGATGCCGAGCAGTACTTC.

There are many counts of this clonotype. In nucleotides, the CDR3 is TGTGCCACCAGCAGCCAGACAGGGCGGCAGCCCCAGCATTTT. Amino acids: CATSSQTGRQPQHF. The genes are TRBV15 and TRBJ1-5; 7 bases agree with TRBD1. This CDR3 comprises 14 residues. Trimming cost V 3 bases and J 7 bases; bases outside gene matches: 6. CDR1 LNHNV and CDR2 YYDKDF come from the germline V gene (reference sequence).

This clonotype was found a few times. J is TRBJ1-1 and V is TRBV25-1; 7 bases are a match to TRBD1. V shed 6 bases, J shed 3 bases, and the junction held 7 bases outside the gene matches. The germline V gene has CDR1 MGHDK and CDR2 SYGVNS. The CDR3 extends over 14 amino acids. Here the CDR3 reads CASRATGLYTEAFF. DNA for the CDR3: TGTGCCAGCAGAGCGACAGGGTTGTACACTGAAGCTTTCTTT. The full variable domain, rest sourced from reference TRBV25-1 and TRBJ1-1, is EADIYQTPRYLVIGTGKKITLECSQTMGHDKMYWYQQDPGMELHLIHYSYGVNSTEKGDLSSESTVSRIRTEHFPLTLESARPSHTSQYLCASRATGLYTEAFFGQGTRLTVV.

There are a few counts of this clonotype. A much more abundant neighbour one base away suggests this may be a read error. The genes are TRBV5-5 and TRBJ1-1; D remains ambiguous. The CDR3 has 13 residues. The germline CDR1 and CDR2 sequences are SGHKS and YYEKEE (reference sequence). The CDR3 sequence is CTSSSAEATEAFF. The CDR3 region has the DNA TGTACCAGCAGCTCAGCAGAAGCCACTGAAGCTTTCTTT.

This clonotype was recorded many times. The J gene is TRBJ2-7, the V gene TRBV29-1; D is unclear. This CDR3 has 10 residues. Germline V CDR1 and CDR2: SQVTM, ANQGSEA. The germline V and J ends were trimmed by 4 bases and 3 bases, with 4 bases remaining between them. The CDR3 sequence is CSVVDYEQYF. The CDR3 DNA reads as TGCAGCGTTGTCGACTACGAGCAGTACTTC.

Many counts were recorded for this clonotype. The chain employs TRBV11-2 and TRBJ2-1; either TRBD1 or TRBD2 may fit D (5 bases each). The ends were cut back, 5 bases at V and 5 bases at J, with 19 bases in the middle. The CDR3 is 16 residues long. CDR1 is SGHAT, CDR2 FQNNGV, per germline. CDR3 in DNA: TGTGCCAGCAGCCACCGGACCCGCCGGGGACACAATGAGCAGTTCTTC. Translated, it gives CASSHRTRRGHNEQFF.

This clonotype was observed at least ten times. Here the CDR3 reads CSASRDPSPETQYF. The CDR3 bases are TGCAGTGCTAGCCGGGACCCTTCCCCGGAGACCCAGTACTTC. The rearrangement joins TRBV20-1 to TRBJ2-5; D is perhaps TRBD1 or TRBD2 (5 bases each). The V gene lost 3 bases and the J gene lost 5 bases, with 16 bases spanning the gap. There are 14 residues in the CDR3. Germline V gene data show CDR1 as DFQATT and CDR2 as SNEGSKA (reference sequence).

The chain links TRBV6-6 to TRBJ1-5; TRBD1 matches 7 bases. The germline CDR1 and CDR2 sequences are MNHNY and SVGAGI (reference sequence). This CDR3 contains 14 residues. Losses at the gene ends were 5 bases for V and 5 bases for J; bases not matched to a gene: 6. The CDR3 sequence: CASSRTGGDQPQHF. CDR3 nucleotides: TGTGCCAGCAGTCGGACAGGCGGCGATCAGCCCCAGCATTTT.

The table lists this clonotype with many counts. CDR3 coding DNA: TGTGCCAGCAGCTCGGGACTCCGGGCTGTCTACGAGCAGTACTTC. Amino acid sequence: CASSSGLRAVYEQYF. The rearrangement joins TRBV7-9 to TRBJ2-7, with D possibly matching TRBD2 (6 bases). The CDR3 consists of 15 residues. CDR1 is SEHNR, CDR2 FQNEAQ, per germline (reference sequence). The V and J ends lost 4 bases and 3 bases respectively, with 16 bases between them.

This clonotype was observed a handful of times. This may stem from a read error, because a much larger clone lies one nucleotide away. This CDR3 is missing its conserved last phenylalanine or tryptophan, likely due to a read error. Here the CDR3 reads CASSVGQGTEQYS. DNA of the CDR3: TGTGCCAGCAGCGTCGGACAGGGAACCGAGCAGTACTCC. This chain connects TRBV7-3 to TRBJ2-7; 8 positions match TRBD1. Trimming at V came to 5 bases and at J to 6 bases, leaving 6 bases not matched to a gene. Per the germline V gene, CDR1 is SGHTA and CDR2 is FQGTGA. This CDR3 region has 13 residues.

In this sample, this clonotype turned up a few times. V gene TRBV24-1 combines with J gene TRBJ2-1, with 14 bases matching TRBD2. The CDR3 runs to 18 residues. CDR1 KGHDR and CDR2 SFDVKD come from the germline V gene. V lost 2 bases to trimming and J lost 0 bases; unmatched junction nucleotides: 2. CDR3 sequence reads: CATSDYGTSGSSYNEQFF. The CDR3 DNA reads TGTGCCACCAGTGATTACGGGACTAGCGGGAGCTCCTACAATGAGCAGTTCTTC.

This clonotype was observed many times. CDR3 sequence reads: CATSREIQGPDEQFF. The CDR3 DNA is TGTGCCACCAGCAGAGAGATACAGGGCCCGGATGAGCAGTTCTTC. The chain couples TRBV15 to TRBJ2-1, with D perhaps TRBD1 (6 bases). V was clipped by 0 bases and J by 8 bases, with 14 bases between them. CDR3 length equals 15 residues. Germline V gives CDR1 LNHNV, CDR2 YYDKDF (reference sequence).

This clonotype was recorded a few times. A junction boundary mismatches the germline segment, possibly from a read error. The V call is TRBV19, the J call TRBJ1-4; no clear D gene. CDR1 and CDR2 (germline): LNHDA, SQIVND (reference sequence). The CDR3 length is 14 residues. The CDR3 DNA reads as TGTGTCAGTAGTATAGACATCTCTAATGAAAAACTGTTTTTT. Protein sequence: CVSSIDISNEKLFF.

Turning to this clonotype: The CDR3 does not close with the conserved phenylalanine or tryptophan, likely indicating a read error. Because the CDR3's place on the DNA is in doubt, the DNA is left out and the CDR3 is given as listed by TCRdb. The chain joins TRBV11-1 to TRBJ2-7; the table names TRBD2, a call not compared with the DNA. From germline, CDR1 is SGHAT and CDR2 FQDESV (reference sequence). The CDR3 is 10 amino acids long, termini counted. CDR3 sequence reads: CASTGTSGLH.

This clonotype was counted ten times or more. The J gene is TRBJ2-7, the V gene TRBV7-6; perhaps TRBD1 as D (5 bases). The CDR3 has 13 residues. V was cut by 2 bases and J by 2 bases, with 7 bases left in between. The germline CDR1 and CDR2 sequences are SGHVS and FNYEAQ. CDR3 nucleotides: TGTGCCAGCAGCTTATCGACAGCCTACGAGCAGTACTTC. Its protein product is CASSLSTAYEQYF.

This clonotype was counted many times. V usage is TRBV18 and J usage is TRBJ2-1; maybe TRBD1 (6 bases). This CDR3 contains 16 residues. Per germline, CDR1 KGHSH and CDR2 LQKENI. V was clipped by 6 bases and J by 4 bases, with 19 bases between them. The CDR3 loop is CASSPMDSNGYNEQFF. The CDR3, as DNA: TGTGCCAGCTCCCCTATGGACAGCAACGGATACAATGAGCAGTTCTTC.

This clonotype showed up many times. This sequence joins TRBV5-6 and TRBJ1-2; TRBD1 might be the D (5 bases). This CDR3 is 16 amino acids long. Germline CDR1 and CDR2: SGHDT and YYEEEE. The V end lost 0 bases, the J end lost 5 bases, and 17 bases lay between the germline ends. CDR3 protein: CASSLARETILYGYTF. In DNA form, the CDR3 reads TGTGCCAGCAGCTTGGCCAGGGAGACGATCCTATATGGCTACACCTTC.

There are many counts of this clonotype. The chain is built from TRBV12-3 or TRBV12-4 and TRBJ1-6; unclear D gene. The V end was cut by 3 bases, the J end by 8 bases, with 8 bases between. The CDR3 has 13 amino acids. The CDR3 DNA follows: TGTGCCAGCAGTTTCGGGCGATATTCACCCCTCCACTTT. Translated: CASSFGRYSPLHF.